This T cell receptor beta chain was identified in a study of shared clonotypes between healthy human individuals (dated by TCRdb to 2020 to 2021). Turning to the overall study: A couple of women and three men aged 18 to 49 years were included in the cohort. The study deeply sequenced blood TCR repertoires of several healthy adults to estimate repertoire size and the extent of clonotype sharing between individuals. For each donor, CD4 naive and CD4 memory were each run on three plates, CD8 naive on two plates, and CD8 memory on one plate. Between about 0.85 and 9.5 billion PBMCs per donor were obtained by leukapheresis. To increase sequencing depth and limit assay-specific biases, different laboratories used diverse techniques to prepare libraries and sequence TCR repertoires.

TCR CDR3 regions were amplified from genomic DNA by multiplex PCR using the deep immunoSEQ assay. For each cell subset, the extracted genomic DNA was distributed evenly across all wells of several immunoSEQ 96-well plates, and each plate served as one replicate. For sorted subsets, each replicate PCR was loaded with about 200 ng genomic DNA, equivalent to about 30,000 T cell genomes. The purified libraries were quantified using a Qubit 3.0 fluorometer, sized with a Bioanalyzer 2100, and then quantified again using the KAPA Library Quantification kit. Each immunoSEQ 96-well plate was sequenced on its own single-read 150-cycle Illumina NextSeq 550 flow cell. Processing in the source paper ran as follows. The immunoSEQ output contained only junctional sequences without quality scores, so filtering could not match that applied to full-length reads. Sequences were annotated with PyIR, a Python wrapper for IgBLAST v1.9, and V/J genes and CDR3 were assigned using IMGT germline references. Any read was removed if the V/J assignment was weak (E-value above 1e-6), the CDR3 was missing, or the read contained stop codons, out-of-frame junctions, or ambiguous translated residues. A V3J clonotype was defined by an identical inferred V gene, J gene, and CDR3 amino acid sequence. To compute the percentage overlap between repertoires, the number of shared unique clonotypes was divided by the size of the smaller repertoire. Repertoire richness was assessed with RTK rarefaction, the Chao1 estimator, and Recon v2.1 estimates of unobserved clonotypes. Generation probabilities for all TCRbeta clonotypes obtained by the gDNA method from a handful of donors were computed using OLGA. Here the immuneACCESS table is served through TCRdb, limited to in-frame sequences with V and J called. Missing clones are a known gap in these copies; in checked studies unresolved V genes cover under half, and the rest lacks a known reason. V and J calls and clone size are copied from that table; D and trimming were computed from the DNA. Recorded for this sample are some 500,000 clones; approximately 95% of them occurred a single time. The ten largest clonotypes hold approximately 0.06% of the sample.

What the research found in general, with its limitations: Incomplete sequencing was indicated by rarefaction of sorted-subset datasets, despite the large sequencing depth. Compared with non-shared clonotypes, clonotypes shared by all four sorted-subset donors had higher generation probabilities. Pairwise subsampling led to the expectation that sequencing depth would affect the degree of clonotype sharing among donors. Only blood was sampled, and tissue TCR repertoires likely differ from those in blood. Estimated clonotype richness was generally larger for naive than for memory subsets. Sharing across several donors was observed for about 5% of naive CD4, 3% to 3.5% of naive CD8, 2% to 2.5% of memory CD4, and about 0.4% of memory CD8 clonotypes. Because the study included a small number of donors, the genetic and exposure-history diversity represented was limited.

The CDR3 runs 13 amino acids, cysteine and phenylalanine included. Of all the DNA, just the CDR3 is kept, 39 bases in frame from base 1. According to the germline V gene, CDR1 reads ENHRY and CDR2 reads SYGVKD. Note on this clone: Its antigen is currently not known. Base qualities are missing; no much larger clone stands one base away. This CDR3 is also generated by other DNA sequences in the sample.

Donors were healthy HIV-negative adults with no recently reported acute infections or vaccinations. All donors were Caucasian adults living in Nashville, Tennessee, USA. CD4+ T cells were enriched through magnetic negative selection, after which naive cells were positively selected on CD45RA and the remaining negative fraction served as the memory subset. Blood was collected by leukapheresis, and PBMCs were isolated by Ficoll-Histopaque density gradient centrifugation and then cryopreserved in liquid nitrogen vapor phase. Analytical flow cytometry was used to check the purity and quantity of each magnetically sorted T cell population. From each sorted fraction, genomic DNA was isolated and quantified by UV absorbance on a Nanodrop 2000c.

The rearrangement joined TRBV10-3 to TRBJ2-5; the D gene cannot be resolved reliably. Matching the DNA end better, TRBJ2-7 makes the J call doubtful. The receptor comes from a woman in her twenties or thirties in good health. Sequencing was carried out using naive CD4+ T cells sorted from blood. This specimen's cell subset or site label, interpreted: CD45RA+ positively selected. The DNA sequence is as follows: TGTGCCATCAGTGAGGGGCCATCCTACGAGCAGTACTTC. This is translated as CAISEGPSYEQYF.